This TCR beta chain appears in the sequencing data of a study of T-cell reconstitution after alpha-beta-depleted transplantation in children. This clonotype showed up just a few times. The CDR3 length is 15 residues. The V end lost 6 bases, the J end lost 2 bases, and 17 bases lay between the germline ends. CDR1 and CDR2 (germline): SGHAT, FQDESV (reference sequence). Library preparation (for TCRbeta) was performed with unique molecular identifiers. MiXCR, applied by TCRdb to the PCR reads, yields one record per CDR3 protein. Among about 210,000 distinct CDR3 sequences listed, around a sixth were seen once.

The source is a male patient between 2 and 10 years old who had a stem cell transplant for acute lymphoblastic leukemia, so the T cells may come from the graft donor. The starting material was PBMCs, mostly from graft donor cells, obtained 360 days after TCRalphabeta/CD19-depleted stem cell transplant. The chain uses TRBV11-1 and TRBJ2-7; D could derive from TRBD1 or TRBD2 (5 bases each). The CDR3 loop is CASSLRDGPAYEQYF. The CDR3 nucleotides are TGTGCCAGCAGTCTAAGGGACGGCCCGGCCTACGAGCAGTACTTC.